These 15 T cell receptor beta chains were all obtained from the same sample, sequenced in a study of T-cell memory formation after mild COVID-19. MiXCR was run by TCRdb on the 5' RACE reads, yielding one entry per CDR3 protein. The sample shows approximately 300,000 distinct CDR3 sequences, approximately 19% of them seen only once. The sequenced sample was PBMCs or a T cell subset sorted from them (not recorded which). These receptors were collected from a man aged 18 to 35 who had mild COVID-19 (a few samples of this study predate the infection). Cell type and time point are not known.

This clonotype was recorded a few times. The chain couples TRBV7-6 to TRBJ1-1, with D tentatively TRBD1 (6 bases). Germline values: CDR1 SGHVS, CDR2 FNYEAQ. V lost 5 bases to trimming and J lost 1 base, with 14 bases between them. This CDR3 has 15 residues. This chain's CDR3 is CASSTGTPGNTEAFF. The CDR3 DNA is TGTGCCAGCAGCACAGGGACTCCGGGGAACACTGAAGCTTTCTTT. Drawing the rest from reference TRBV7-6 and TRBJ1-1, the complete variable domain is GAGVSQSPRYKVTKRGQDVALRCDPISGHVSLYWYRQALGQGPEFLTYFNYEAQQDKSGLPNDRFSAERPEGSISTLTIQRTEQRDSAMYRCASSTGTPGNTEAFFGQGTRLTVV.

This clonotype was seen repeatedly, ten times or more. The chain uses TRBV7-3 and TRBJ2-7, with D perhaps matching TRBD1 or TRBD2 (5 bases each). Trimming removed 0 bases at V and 0 bases at J, with 12 bases between. The CDR3 covers 16 residues. Germline-derived CDR1 and CDR2 are SGHTA and FQGTGA. CDR3 bases: TGTGCCAGCAGCTTAACGCCGGGACGCAACTCCTACGAGCAGTACTTC. Amino acid sequence: CASSLTPGRNSYEQYF.

This clonotype was counted a few times. CDR3 coding DNA: TGTGCCAGCAGCCAAGGGACGGGGGGGCAAGTCAACACCGGGGAGCTGTTTTTT. It yields the protein CASSQGTGGQVNTGELFF. V gene TRBV4-2 combines with J gene TRBJ2-2, with 8 bases lining up with TRBD2. Per the germline V gene, CDR1 is LGHNA and CDR2 is YNFKEQ. The J segment lost 2 bases and the V segment lost 1 base, leaving 9 bases of the junction unmatched. The CDR3 contains 18 residues.

The V gene is TRBV7-9, the J gene TRBJ1-2; weak D call: TRBD1 (6 bases). Trimming removed 5 bases from V and 2 bases from J, with 9 bases in between. The CDR3 runs 13 residues. Germline CDR1 SEHNR, CDR2 FQNEAQ (reference sequence). CDR3 sequence reads: CASSDGQNYGYTF. CDR3 coding DNA: TGTGCCAGCAGCGATGGACAGAACTATGGCTACACCTTC. The full variable domain, in which reference TRBV7-9 and TRBJ1-2 provide the parts outside the CDR3, is DTGVSQNPRHKITKRGQNVTFRCDPISEHNRLYWYRQTLGQGPEFLTYFQNEAQLEKSRLLSDRFSAERPKGSFSTLEIQRTEQGDSAMYLCASSDGQNYGYTFGSGTRLTVV.

This clonotype was counted a few times. This chain links TRBV5-6 with TRBJ1-1; 10 nucleotides align to TRBD1. After removal of 2 bases from V and 1 base from J, the junction contained 11 bases not matched to a gene. This CDR3 is 18 amino acids long. The V gene's germline CDR1 is SGHDT and CDR2 YYEEEE. CDR3 amino acids: CASSFWTGTGDRNTEAFF. CDR3 coding DNA: TGTGCCAGCAGCTTTTGGACCGGGACAGGGGACAGGAACACTGAAGCTTTCTTT.

This rearrangement joins TRBV6-2 or TRBV6-3 to TRBJ2-1, with D perhaps being TRBD1 or TRBD2 (6 bases each). V was pared by 1 base and J by 5 bases, with 9 bases between. The CDR3 covers 14 residues. Per the germline V gene, CDR1 is MNHEY and CDR2 is SVGEGT. For the CDR3, the DNA is TGTGCCAGCAGTTACTGGGGGGCGGACAATGAGCAGTTCTTC. It specifies CASSYWGADNEQFF.

V usage is TRBV29-1 and J usage is TRBJ2-7; possible D gene TRBD2, 5 bases. This CDR3 has 13 amino acids. V was shortened by 3 bases and J by 1 base, with 10 bases between the two germline ends. Germline CDR1 SQVTM, CDR2 ANQGSEA. CDR3 region: CSVDDPGSYEQYF. In DNA, the CDR3 is TGCAGCGTTGACGACCCGGGGTCCTACGAGCAGTACTTC.

In its sample, this clonotype was seen many times. The chain employs TRBV4-3 and TRBJ2-3; D may be TRBD2 (5 bases). CDR3 length: 14 amino acids. Germline V gives CDR1 LGHNA, CDR2 YSLEER. Deletions cut 3 bases from V and 4 bases from J, with 11 bases between. CDR3 in amino acids: CASSQREAADTQYF. CDR3 nucleotides: TGCGCCAGCAGCCAGAGGGAAGCGGCAGATACGCAGTATTTT.

This clonotype was observed at least ten times. The chain carries TRBV6-5 and TRBJ2-5, with D perhaps matching TRBD1 (6 bases). CDR3 length equals 11 residues. Germline V CDR1 and CDR2: MNHEY, SVGAGI. The V end was cut by 5 bases, the J end by 5 bases, with 6 bases between. The CDR3 is CASSQGETQYF. The CDR3 DNA reads as TGTGCCAGCAGTCAGGGGGAGACCCAGTACTTC.

J is TRBJ1-2 and V is TRBV5-1; the D is unclear. Germline V lookup: CDR1 SGHRS, CDR2 YFSETQ. Trimming pared 4 bases from V and 1 base from J, leaving 17 bases between. The CDR3 is 16 amino acids. The CDR3 spells CASSASEGRRNYGYTF. Written as DNA, the CDR3 is TGCGCCAGCAGCGCCAGTGAGGGCAGGCGTAACTATGGCTACACCTTC.

This clonotype was detected only a few times. The chain employs TRBV5-1 and TRBJ2-3, with 8 bases aligning to TRBD2. The CDR3 extends over 14 amino acids. Germline assignment: CDR1 SGHRS and CDR2 YFSETQ. V shed 9 bases, J shed 4 bases, and the junction held 10 bases outside the gene matches. The CDR3: CATGIGLASDTQYF. The DNA for the CDR3 is TGCGCCACTGGGATCGGACTAGCATCAGATACGCAGTATTTT.

This clonotype was counted only a few times. The chain uses TRBV5-1 and TRBJ2-3; TRBD1 might be the D (7 bases). V gave up 0 bases and J gave up 5 bases, with 10 bases separating them. Germline CDR1 reads SGHRS; CDR2 reads YFSETQ. The CDR3 is made up of 14 amino acids. The DNA of the CDR3 is TGCGCCAGCAGCTTGGGACAGGGAGGAGATACGCAGTATTTT. Its protein is CASSLGQGGDTQYF.

This sequence joins TRBV27 and TRBJ2-5; D gene ambiguous. Trimming stripped 0 bases from V and 2 bases from J, with 16 bases between. The CDR3 is 17 amino acids. Germline lookup yields CDR1 MNHEY and CDR2 SMNVEV (reference sequence). CDR3 amino acids: CASSLSYTLGGQETQYF. The DNA of the CDR3 is TGTGCCAGCAGTTTATCGTACACCCTGGGCGGACAAGAGACCCAGTACTTC.

This chain links TRBV27 with TRBJ2-7, with 7 bases aligning to TRBD1. CDR3 length equals 14 residues. Germline CDR1 and CDR2: MNHEY and SMNVEV (reference sequence). V lost 4 bases to trimming and J lost 6 bases; unmatched junction nucleotides: 9. In DNA form, the CDR3 reads TGTGCCAGCAGTTGGACGACAGGGCCACGCGAGCAGTACGTC. This encodes CASSWTTGPREQYV.

This clonotype has a handful of counts. The rearrangement joins TRBV28 to TRBJ1-1, with D unresolved. Trimming removed 5 bases at V and 6 bases at J, with 13 bases between. The germline gives CDR1 MDHEN, CDR2 SYDVKM. The CDR3 sequence is 13 residues long. The CDR3 loop reads CASSIPTPAEAFF. The CDR3 DNA is TGTGCCAGCAGTATCCCCACTCCCGCTGAAGCTTTCTTT.